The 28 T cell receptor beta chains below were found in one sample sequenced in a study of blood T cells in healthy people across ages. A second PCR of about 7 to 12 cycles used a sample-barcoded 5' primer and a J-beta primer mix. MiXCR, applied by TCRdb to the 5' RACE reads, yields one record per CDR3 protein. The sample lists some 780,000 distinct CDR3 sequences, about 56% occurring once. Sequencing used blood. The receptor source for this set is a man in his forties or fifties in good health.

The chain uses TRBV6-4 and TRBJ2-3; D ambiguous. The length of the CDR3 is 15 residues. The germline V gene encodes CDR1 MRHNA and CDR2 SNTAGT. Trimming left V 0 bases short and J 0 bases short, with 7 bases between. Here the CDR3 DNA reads TGTGCCAGCAGTGACTCACCACAGAGCACAGATACGCAGTATTTT. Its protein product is CASSDSPQSTDTQYF.

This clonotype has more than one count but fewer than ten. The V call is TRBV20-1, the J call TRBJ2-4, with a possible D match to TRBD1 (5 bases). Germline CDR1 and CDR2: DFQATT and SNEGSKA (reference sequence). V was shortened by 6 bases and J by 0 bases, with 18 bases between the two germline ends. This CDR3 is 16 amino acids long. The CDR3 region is CSASPALGLAKNIQYF. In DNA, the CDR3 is TGCAGTGCCTCGCCCGCACTGGGGCTAGCCAAAAACATTCAGTACTTC.

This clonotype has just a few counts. The CDR3 sequence: CASSPGGQPNYGYTF. Written as DNA, the CDR3 is TGTGCCAGCAGTCCCGGGGGACAGCCTAACTATGGCTACACCTTC. This chain links TRBV27 with TRBJ1-2, with 7 bases lining up with TRBD1. The CDR3 is made up of 15 amino acids. Unmatched junction bases numbered 6, after V lost 5 bases and J lost 0 bases. Germline V gene data show CDR1 as MNHEY and CDR2 as SMNVEV (reference sequence).

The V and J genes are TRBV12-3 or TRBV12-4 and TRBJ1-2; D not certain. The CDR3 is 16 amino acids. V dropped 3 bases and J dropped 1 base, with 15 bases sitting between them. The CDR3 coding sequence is TGTGCCAGCAGTTTTTGGCTGAGGCTCAGTAACTATGGCTACACCTTC. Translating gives CASSFWLRLSNYGYTF.

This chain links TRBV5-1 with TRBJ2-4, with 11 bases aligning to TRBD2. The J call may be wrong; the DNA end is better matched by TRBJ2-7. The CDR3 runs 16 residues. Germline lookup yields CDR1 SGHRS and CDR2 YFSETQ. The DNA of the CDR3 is TGCGCCAGCAGCTTGTTGGGACTAGCGGCAACCTACGAGCAGTACTTC. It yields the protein CASSLLGLAATYEQYF.

CDR3 nucleotides: TGCGCCAGCAGCTTTTCTCTGGGACAGGGCAGGGAGACCCAGTACTTC. Translated, it gives CASSFSLGQGRETQYF. This chain links TRBV5-1 with TRBJ2-5, with 9 bases lining up with TRBD1. Germline CDR1 SGHRS, CDR2 YFSETQ. J gave up 5 bases and V 2 bases, and 10 bases lay outside the gene matches. The CDR3 runs to 16 residues.

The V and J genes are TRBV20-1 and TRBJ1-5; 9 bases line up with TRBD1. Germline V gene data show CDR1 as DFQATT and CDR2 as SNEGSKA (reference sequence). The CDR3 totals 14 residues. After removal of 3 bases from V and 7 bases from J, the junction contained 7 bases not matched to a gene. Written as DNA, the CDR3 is TGCAGTGCTAGCACCGGGACAGGGAGCCAGCCCCAGCATTTT. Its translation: CSASTGTGSQPQHF.

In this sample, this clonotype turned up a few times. The CDR3 sequence: CASSPRVTGATETQYF. CDR3 in DNA: TGTGCCAGCAGCCCACGTGTGACAGGGGCGACGGAGACCCAGTACTTC. The V call is TRBV7-8, the J call TRBJ2-5, with TRBD1 matching 8 bases. V shed 5 bases and J 5 bases; nucleotides not matched to a gene: 13. This CDR3 has 16 amino acids. The V gene's germline CDR1 is SGHVS and CDR2 FQNEAQ.

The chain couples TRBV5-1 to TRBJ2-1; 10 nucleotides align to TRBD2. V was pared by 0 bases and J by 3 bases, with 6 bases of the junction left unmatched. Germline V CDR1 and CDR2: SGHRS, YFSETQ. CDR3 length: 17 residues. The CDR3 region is CASSLALAGRYYNEQFF. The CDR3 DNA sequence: TGCGCCAGCAGCTTGGCACTAGCGGGAAGATACTACAATGAGCAGTTCTTC.

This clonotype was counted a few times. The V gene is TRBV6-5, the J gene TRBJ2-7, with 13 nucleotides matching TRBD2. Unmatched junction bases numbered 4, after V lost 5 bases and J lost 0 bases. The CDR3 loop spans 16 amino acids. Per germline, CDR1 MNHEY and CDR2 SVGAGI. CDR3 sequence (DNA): TGTGCCAGCAGTACCGGGACTAGCGGGGCCTCCTACGAGCAGTACTTC. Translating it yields CASSTGTSGASYEQYF.

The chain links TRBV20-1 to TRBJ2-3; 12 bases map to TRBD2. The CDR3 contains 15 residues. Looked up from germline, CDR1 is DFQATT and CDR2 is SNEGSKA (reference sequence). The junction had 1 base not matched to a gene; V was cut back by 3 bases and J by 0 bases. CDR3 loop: CSASLAGGSTDTQYF. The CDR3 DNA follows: TGCAGTGCTAGCCTAGCGGGAGGGAGCACAGATACGCAGTATTTT.

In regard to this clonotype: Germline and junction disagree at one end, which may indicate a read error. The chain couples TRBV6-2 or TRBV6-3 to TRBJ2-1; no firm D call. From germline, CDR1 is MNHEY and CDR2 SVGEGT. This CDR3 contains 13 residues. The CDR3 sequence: CASSLGNYKEQFF. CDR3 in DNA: TGTGCCAGCAGTTTGGGAAACTACAAGGAGCAGTTCTTC.

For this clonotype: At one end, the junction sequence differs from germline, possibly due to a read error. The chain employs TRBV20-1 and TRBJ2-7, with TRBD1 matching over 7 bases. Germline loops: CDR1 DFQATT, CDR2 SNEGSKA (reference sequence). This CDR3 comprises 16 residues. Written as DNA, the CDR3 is TGCAGTACTAGAGTCCAGACAGGGATAAAGTCCTACGAGCAGTACTTC. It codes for CSTRVQTGIKSYEQYF.

CDR3 loop: CASRDAGTVLQETQYF. Written as DNA, the CDR3 is TGTGCCAGCAGAGACGCGGGGACAGTTCTACAAGAGACCCAGTACTTC. J is TRBJ2-5 and V is TRBV6-2 or TRBV6-3; weak D call: TRBD1 (7 bases). Trimming took off 6 bases at V and 2 bases at J, with 19 bases between the two ends. The germline V gene has CDR1 MNHEY and CDR2 SVGEGT. CDR3 length: 16 residues.

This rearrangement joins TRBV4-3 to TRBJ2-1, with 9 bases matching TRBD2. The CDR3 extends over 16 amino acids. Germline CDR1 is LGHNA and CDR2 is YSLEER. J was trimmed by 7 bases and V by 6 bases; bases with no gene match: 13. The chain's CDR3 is CASREQRAGGRNEQFF. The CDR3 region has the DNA TGCGCCAGCAGAGAACAACGAGCGGGAGGAAGAAATGAGCAGTTCTTC.

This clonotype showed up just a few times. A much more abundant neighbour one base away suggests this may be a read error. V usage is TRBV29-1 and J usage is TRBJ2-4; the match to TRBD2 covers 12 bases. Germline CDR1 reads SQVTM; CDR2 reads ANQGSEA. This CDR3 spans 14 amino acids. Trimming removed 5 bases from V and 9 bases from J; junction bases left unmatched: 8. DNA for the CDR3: TGCAGCGTTCTCCCGACTAGCGGGAGCTGCATTCAGTACTTC. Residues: CSVLPTSGSCIQYF.

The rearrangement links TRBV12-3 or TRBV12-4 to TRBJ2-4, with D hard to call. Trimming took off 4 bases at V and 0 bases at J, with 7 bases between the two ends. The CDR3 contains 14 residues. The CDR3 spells CASSWSLAKNIQYF. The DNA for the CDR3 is TGTGCCAGCAGTTGGTCCCTAGCCAAAAACATTCAGTACTTC.

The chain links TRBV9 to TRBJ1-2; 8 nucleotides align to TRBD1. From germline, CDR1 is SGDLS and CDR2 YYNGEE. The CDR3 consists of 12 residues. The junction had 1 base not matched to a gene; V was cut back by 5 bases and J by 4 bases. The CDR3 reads CASRTGVYGYTF. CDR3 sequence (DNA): TGTGCCAGCAGGACAGGGGTCTATGGCTACACCTTC.

This CDR3 is CASSPPVRRPHGYTF. Here the CDR3 DNA reads TGTGCCAGCTCACCACCTGTGAGAAGGCCACATGGCTACACCTTC. The chain combines TRBV18 with TRBJ1-2, with unresolved D. This CDR3 is 15 amino acids long. V was cut by 0 bases and J by 6 bases, with 14 bases left in between. Germline V CDR1 and CDR2: KGHSH, LQKENI. Complete variable domain (other parts from reference TRBV18 and TRBJ1-2): NAGVMQNPRHLVRRRGQEARLRCSPMKGHSHVYWYRQLPEEGLKFMVYLQKENIIDESGMPKERFSAEFPKEGPSILRIQQVVRGDSAAYFCASSPPVRRPHGYTFGSGTRLTVV.

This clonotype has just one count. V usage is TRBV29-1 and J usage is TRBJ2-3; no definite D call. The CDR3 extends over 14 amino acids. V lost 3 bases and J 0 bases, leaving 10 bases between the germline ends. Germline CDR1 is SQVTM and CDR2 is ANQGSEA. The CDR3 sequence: CSVEDAASTDTQYF. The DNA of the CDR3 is TGCAGCGTTGAGGACGCCGCTAGCACAGATACGCAGTATTTT.

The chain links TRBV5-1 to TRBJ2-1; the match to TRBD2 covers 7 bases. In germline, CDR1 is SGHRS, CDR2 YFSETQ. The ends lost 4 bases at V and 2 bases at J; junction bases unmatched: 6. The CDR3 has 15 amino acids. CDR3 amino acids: CASSLGRRPYNEQFF. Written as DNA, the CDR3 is TGCGCCAGCAGCCTCGGGAGGAGGCCCTACAATGAGCAGTTCTTC.

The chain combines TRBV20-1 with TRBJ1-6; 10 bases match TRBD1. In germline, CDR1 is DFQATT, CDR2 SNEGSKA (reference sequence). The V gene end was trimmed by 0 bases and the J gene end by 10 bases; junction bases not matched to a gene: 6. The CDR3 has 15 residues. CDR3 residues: CSARETGTGVSPLHF. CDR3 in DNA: TGCAGTGCTAGAGAGACCGGGACAGGGGTCTCACCCCTCCACTTT.

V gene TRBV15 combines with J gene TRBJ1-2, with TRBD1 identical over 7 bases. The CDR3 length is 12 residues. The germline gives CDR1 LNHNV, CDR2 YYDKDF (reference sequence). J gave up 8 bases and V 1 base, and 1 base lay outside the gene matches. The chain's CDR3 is CATSRGQGGYTF. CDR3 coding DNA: TGTGCCACCAGCAGAGGACAGGGCGGCTACACCTTC.

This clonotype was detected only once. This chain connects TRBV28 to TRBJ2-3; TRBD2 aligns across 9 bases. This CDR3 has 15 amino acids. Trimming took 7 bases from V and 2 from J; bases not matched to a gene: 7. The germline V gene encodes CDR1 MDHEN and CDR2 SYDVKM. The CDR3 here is CASTYSGGSTDTQYF. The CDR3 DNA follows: TGTGCCAGCACATATAGCGGGGGTTCCACAGATACGCAGTATTTT.

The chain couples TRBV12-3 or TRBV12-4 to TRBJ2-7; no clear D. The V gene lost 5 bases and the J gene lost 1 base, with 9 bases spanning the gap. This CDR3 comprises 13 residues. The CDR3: CASSKTESYEQYF. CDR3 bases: TGTGCCAGCAGTAAGACGGAATCCTACGAGCAGTACTTC.

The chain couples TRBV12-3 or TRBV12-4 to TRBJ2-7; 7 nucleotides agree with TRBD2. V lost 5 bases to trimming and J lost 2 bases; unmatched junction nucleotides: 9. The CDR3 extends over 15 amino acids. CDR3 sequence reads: CASSPSGTKPYEQYF. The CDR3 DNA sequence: TGTGCCAGCAGTCCTTCCGGGACTAAACCCTACGAGCAGTACTTC.

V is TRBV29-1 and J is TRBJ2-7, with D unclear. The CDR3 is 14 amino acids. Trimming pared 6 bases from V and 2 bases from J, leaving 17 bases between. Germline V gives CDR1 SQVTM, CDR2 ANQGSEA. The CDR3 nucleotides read TGCAGCGTGAAAAAGGAGACATTGACCTACGAGCAGTACTTC. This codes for CSVKKETLTYEQYF.

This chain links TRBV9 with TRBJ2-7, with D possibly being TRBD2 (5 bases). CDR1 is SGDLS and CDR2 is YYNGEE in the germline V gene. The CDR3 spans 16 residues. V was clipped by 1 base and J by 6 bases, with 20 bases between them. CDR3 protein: CASSVNGGLVGGEQYF. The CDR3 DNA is TGTGCCAGCAGCGTAAATGGCGGGCTCGTAGGAGGCGAGCAGTACTTC.